This T cell receptor beta chain was identified during a study of identifying expanded T cells in peripheral blood. Healthy donors had no documented immune events, such as infections, while sampled. This table comes from immunoSEQ multiplex PCR, and its TCRdb copy is limited to in-frame clones, with some not included. The data contain just over 90,000 clones, 88% of them singletons. Germline CDR1 reads MNHEY; CDR2 reads SVGAGI. The CDR3 sequence is 13 residues long. The germline V and J ends were trimmed by 7 bases and 6 bases, with 12 bases remaining between them. The receptor was isolated from a person aged 18 to 70 in good health. The genes are TRBV6-5 and TRBJ2-2, with a possible D match to TRBD2 (6 bases). Material for sequencing was blood. CDR3: CASTVTRPGELFF. CDR3 coding DNA: TGTGCCAGCACCGTGACTAGGCCCGGGGAGCTGTTTTTT.